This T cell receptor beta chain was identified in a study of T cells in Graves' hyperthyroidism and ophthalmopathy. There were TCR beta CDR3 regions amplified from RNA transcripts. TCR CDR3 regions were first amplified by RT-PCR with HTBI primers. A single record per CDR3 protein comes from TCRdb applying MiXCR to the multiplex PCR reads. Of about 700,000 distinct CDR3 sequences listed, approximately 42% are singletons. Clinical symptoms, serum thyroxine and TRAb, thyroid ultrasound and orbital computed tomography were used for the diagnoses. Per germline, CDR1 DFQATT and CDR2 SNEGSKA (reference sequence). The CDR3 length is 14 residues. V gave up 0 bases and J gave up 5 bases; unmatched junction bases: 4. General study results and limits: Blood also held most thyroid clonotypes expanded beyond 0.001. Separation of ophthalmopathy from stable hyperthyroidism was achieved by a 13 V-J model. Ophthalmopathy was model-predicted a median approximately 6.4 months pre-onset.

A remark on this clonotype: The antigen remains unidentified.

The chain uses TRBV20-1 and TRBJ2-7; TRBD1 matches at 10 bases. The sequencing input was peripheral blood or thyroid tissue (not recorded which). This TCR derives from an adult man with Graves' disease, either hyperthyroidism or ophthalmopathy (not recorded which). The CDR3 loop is CSAREGQGYHEQYF. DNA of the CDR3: TGCAGTGCTAGAGAGGGACAGGGGTACCACGAGCAGTACTTC.